The 24 T cell receptor beta chains below come from one sample, sequenced in a study of T cells in Graves' hyperthyroidism and ophthalmopathy. There were TCR beta CDR3 regions amplified from RNA transcripts. HTBI primers were the set used in a first-round RT-PCR of the TCR CDR3. MiXCR, run by TCRdb on the multiplex PCR reads, gives a single entry per CDR3 protein. The data show 450,000 to 550,000 distinct CDR3 sequences, with around a quarter seen just once and 11% held by the top ten. Sequencing was performed on blood. Receptors originate from a woman aged 25 to 39 with Graves' ophthalmopathy.

This clonotype was detected ten times or more. The gene calls are TRBV6-5 and TRBJ2-7, with 9 bases lining up with TRBD2. The germline gives CDR1 MNHEY, CDR2 SVGAGI. The CDR3 sequence is 15 residues long. V was clipped by 2 bases and J by 2 bases; unmatched bases: 4. Here the CDR3 reads CASSYGAGGTYEQYF. In nucleotides, the CDR3 is TGTGCCAGCAGTTACGGAGCGGGGGGAACCTACGAGCAGTACTTC.

This clonotype appeared many times. The genes are TRBV12-3 or TRBV12-4 and TRBJ1-5; D is ambiguous. CDR3 size: 16 residues. Deletions cut 6 bases from V and 12 bases from J, with 27 bases between. In DNA form, the CDR3 reads TGTGCCAGCAGCCCTCGCTCGGGCGGCCCATTATCGGGCCAGCATTTT. Amino acid sequence: CASSPRSGGPLSGQHF.

Comments on this clonotype: A much larger clone lies a single base off, so this may be a read error. The J gene is TRBJ1-6, the V gene TRBV20-1; D not certain. Germline-derived CDR1 and CDR2 are DFQATT and SNEGSKA (reference sequence). V lost 4 bases to trimming and J lost 12 bases, with 7 bases between them. The CDR3 has 10 amino acids. CDR3 in amino acids: CSATAEPLHF. The CDR3, as DNA: TGCAGTGCTACCGCTGAACCCCTCCACTTT.

The V call is TRBV30, the J call TRBJ2-7; D is undetermined. Germline CDR1 and CDR2: GTSNPN and SVGIG (reference sequence). This CDR3 comprises 12 residues. The germline V and J ends were trimmed by 4 bases and 7 bases, with 14 bases remaining between them. The DNA for the CDR3 is TGTGCCTGGACCGTTGGGGTTTTGGAGCAGTACTTC. Translating it yields CAWTVGVLEQYF.

This clonotype was found many times. This chain uses TRBV4-1 with TRBJ2-2; 10 bases agree with TRBD2. V lost 3 bases, J lost 4 bases, and 11 bases stayed unmatched. CDR3 size: 18 residues. Germline V gene sequence: CDR1 MGHRA, CDR2 YSYEKL. The CDR3 reads CASSHPIGTSAVTGELFF. The DNA for the CDR3 is TGCGCCAGCAGCCACCCTATCGGGACTAGCGCGGTCACCGGGGAGCTGTTTTTT.

The table lists this clonotype with many counts. A single base separates this from a much larger clone, so it may be a read error. V gene TRBV6-1 combines with J gene TRBJ1-5; the D gene is possibly TRBD1 (6 bases). Trimming removed 8 bases at V and 7 bases at J, with 15 bases between. In germline, CDR1 is MNHNS, CDR2 SASEGT. This CDR3 has 13 residues. CDR3 residues: CASQGLEVQPQHF. The CDR3 nucleotides are TGTGCCAGCCAGGGGCTTGAGGTCCAGCCCCAGCATTTT.

This clonotype was counted ten times or more. This sequence joins TRBV12-3 or TRBV12-4 and TRBJ1-2; no reliable D call. The CDR3 is 14 residues long. The V and J ends lost 7 bases and 0 bases respectively, with 12 bases between them. This CDR3 is CASTPGSSNYGYTF. CDR3 coding DNA: TGTGCCAGCACCCCCGGGTCATCTAACTATGGCTACACCTTC.

This clonotype has a count of ten or more. The V and J genes are TRBV6-2 or TRBV6-3 and TRBJ1-1; 7 bases are shared with TRBD1. V lost 2 bases to trimming and J lost 0 bases; unmatched junction nucleotides: 3. The CDR3 covers 15 residues. CDR1 and CDR2 (germline): MNHEY, SVGEGT. The CDR3 DNA reads as TGTGCCAGCAGTTACAGGGGGCCGATGAACACTGAAGCTTTCTTT. The encoded protein is CASSYRGPMNTEAFF.

This clonotype has at least ten counts. V and J are TRBV19 and TRBJ1-2; TRBD1 aligns across 9 bases. Germline V gene lookup returns CDR1 LNHDA and CDR2 SQIVND (reference sequence). Unmatched junction bases numbered 7, after V lost 7 bases and J lost 4 bases. The CDR3 has 14 amino acids. This CDR3 is CASKDRGTSYGYTF. CDR3 DNA: TGTGCCAGTAAAGACAGGGGGACGAGCTATGGCTACACCTTC.

V gene TRBV7-3 combines with J gene TRBJ1-1; the D gene is possibly TRBD1 (5 bases). Germline CDR1 reads SGHTA; CDR2 reads FQGTGA. CDR3 length: 15 amino acids. V was shortened by 1 base and J by 5 bases, with 14 bases between the two germline ends. The CDR3 protein is CASSLNRGPTTEAFF. In DNA form, the CDR3 reads TGTGCCAGCAGCTTAAATCGGGGCCCGACAACTGAAGCTTTCTTT.

This clonotype was picked up many times. The CDR3 protein is CASSYLDRVWRTEAFF. In DNA form, the CDR3 reads TGTGCCAGCAGTTACCTCGACAGGGTCTGGCGCACTGAAGCTTTCTTT. The genes are TRBV12-3 or TRBV12-4 and TRBJ1-1; TRBD1 matches at 7 bases. V was clipped by 4 bases and J by 4 bases; unmatched bases: 12. This CDR3 comprises 16 residues.

The rearrangement uses TRBV6-1 and TRBJ1-5, with no clear D. Germline CDR1 reads MNHNS; CDR2 reads SASEGT. V was pared by 6 bases and J by 1 base, with 10 bases between. The CDR3 sequence is 14 residues long. The CDR3 here is CASRQGTSNQPQHF. The CDR3, as DNA: TGTGCCAGCAGGCAAGGAACCAGCAATCAGCCCCAGCATTTT.

About this clonotype itself: A much bigger clone sits one base away, suggesting this may be a read error. The rearrangement uses TRBV7-8 and TRBJ2-7; D uncertain. Between the trimmed V and J ends, which lost 1 base and 0 bases, there was a span of 7 bases. Germline V gives CDR1 SGHVS, CDR2 FQNEAQ. This CDR3 spans 14 amino acids. The CDR3, as DNA: TGTGCCAGCAGCTTAGTGATGGACTCCTACGAGCAGTACTTC. Its translation: CASSLVMDSYEQYF.

The chain couples TRBV7-3 to TRBJ2-3; the match to TRBD1 covers 8 bases. After removal of 4 bases from V and 2 bases from J, the junction contained 5 bases not matched to a gene. In germline, CDR1 is SGHTA, CDR2 FQGTGA. The CDR3 has 15 amino acids. CDR3 in DNA: TGTGCCAGCAGCTATGACAGGGGAACCACAGATACGCAGTATTTT. It specifies CASSYDRGTTDTQYF. Filled out from reference TRBV7-3 and TRBJ2-3, the complete variable domain reads GAGVSQTPSNKVTEKGKYVELRCDPISGHTALYWYRQSLGQGPEFLIYFQGTGAADDSGLPNDRFFAVRPEGSVSTLKIQRTERGDSAVYLCASSYDRGTTDTQYFGPGTRLTVL.

V and J are TRBV6-1 and TRBJ1-1, with D perhaps matching TRBD1 (5 bases). This CDR3 contains 15 residues. The V end was cut by 8 bases, the J end by 1 base, with 17 bases between. Germline V CDR1 and CDR2: MNHNS, SASEGT. CDR3 sequence (DNA): TGTGCCAGCGTGGACTCGGGGGGGGGGAACACTGAAGCTTTCTTT. It yields the protein CASVDSGGGNTEAFF.

This clonotype was counted at least ten times. The V gene is TRBV4-1, the J gene TRBJ2-7; D uncertain. This CDR3 contains 14 residues. CDR1 and CDR2 (germline): MGHRA, YSYEKL. The V end was cut by 0 bases, the J end by 8 bases, with 14 bases between. The CDR3 DNA is TGCGCCAGCAGCCAAGAGGGCGGCCGGGCAAAGCAGTACTTC. It encodes CASSQEGGRAKQYF.

This clonotype was recorded at least ten times. The chain employs TRBV6-1 and TRBJ2-7; D ambiguous. Between the trimmed V and J ends, which lost 1 base and 2 bases, there was a span of 9 bases. The CDR3 runs 14 residues. Looked up from germline, CDR1 is MNHNS and CDR2 is SASEGT. The CDR3: CASSEGGKAYEQYF. CDR3 nucleotides: TGTGCCAGCAGTGAAGGGGGAAAGGCCTACGAGCAGTACTTC.

For this clonotype: Sequence at one end of the junction differs from germline and may be a read error. This rearrangement joins TRBV3-1 to TRBJ2-2, with unresolved D. The length of the CDR3 is 14 residues. The germline CDR1 and CDR2 sequences are LGHDT and YNNKEL (reference sequence). Here the CDR3 reads CASCQRQNTGELFF. The CDR3 bases are TGTGCCAGCTGCCAAAGGCAGAATACCGGGGAGCTGTTTTTT.

This clonotype was seen repeatedly, ten times or more. The chain uses TRBV28 and TRBJ1-5; D unresolved. The CDR3 contains 13 residues. V was trimmed by 7 bases and J by 4 bases, leaving 11 bases between them. Germline CDR1 and CDR2: MDHEN and SYDVKM. The CDR3 region has the DNA TGTGCCAGCACCCTCGAATGGAATCAGCCCCAGCATTTT. Protein sequence: CASTLEWNQPQHF.

This clonotype was recorded a few times. This rearrangement joins TRBV6-1 to TRBJ1-5; possibly TRBD1 for D (6 bases). Trimming took off 5 bases at V and 4 bases at J, with 9 bases between the two ends. The CDR3 length is 13 residues. Germline CDR1 and CDR2: MNHNS and SASEGT. CDR3 sequence (DNA): TGTGCCAGCAGTCCCGGGACAAATCAGCCCCAGCATTTT. Translated: CASSPGTNQPQHF.

In this sample, this clonotype turned up many times. The rearrangement joins TRBV5-1 to TRBJ2-7; TRBD1 is a possible D gene (6 bases). Between the trimmed V and J ends, which lost 0 bases and 3 bases, there was a span of 16 bases. This CDR3 is built from 16 residues. The germline gives CDR1 SGHRS, CDR2 YFSETQ. In DNA form, the CDR3 reads TGCGCCAGCAGCTTGGAACCGACAGGTGGCTACTACGAGCAGTACTTC. Protein sequence: CASSLEPTGGYYEQYF. The full variable domain, in which reference TRBV5-1 and TRBJ2-7 provide the parts outside the CDR3, is KAGVTQTPRYLIKTRGQQVTLSCSPISGHRSVSWYQQTPGQGLQFLFEYFSETQRNKGNFPGRFSGRQFSNSRSEMNVSTLELGDSALYLCASSLEPTGGYYEQYFGPGTRLTVT.

In its sample, this clonotype was seen many times. V gene TRBV30 combines with J gene TRBJ2-2, with 10 bases lining up with TRBD1. The CDR3 extends over 13 amino acids. The germline V gene has CDR1 GTSNPN and CDR2 SVGIG (reference sequence). The trim removed 8 bases at V and 4 bases at J, leaving 4 bases unmatched. CDR3 residues: CAAGQGTTGELFF. The CDR3 DNA follows: TGTGCCGCGGGACAGGGGACCACCGGGGAGCTGTTTTTT.

In its sample, this clonotype was seen a few times. The chain combines TRBV4-3 with TRBJ2-7; D unresolved. Trimming took off 0 bases at V and 1 base at J, with 16 bases between the two ends. The CDR3 extends over 17 amino acids. Germline-derived CDR1 and CDR2 are LGHNA and YSLEER. For the CDR3, the DNA is TGCGCCAGCAGCCAAGATCGCTCGGGCTTAGGGTCCTACGAGCAGTACTTC. This sequence encodes CASSQDRSGLGSYEQYF.

This clonotype was seen only a few times. Since a much larger clone is just one base distant, this may be a read error. V and J are TRBV30 and TRBJ2-2, with a tentative D call TRBD2 (5 bases). The CDR3 runs 13 residues. The V gene's germline CDR1 is GTSNPN and CDR2 SVGIG (reference sequence). This CDR3 reads CAWSVGGTGELLF. DNA of the CDR3: TGTGCCTGGAGCGTGGGTGGCACCGGGGAGCTGTTGTTT.